This T cell receptor (beta chain) originates from a study of cytomegalovirus exposure and HLA in healthy donors. Study results and limitations: After further analysis at a later stage, 16,951 TCR beta sequences were associated with HLA alleles at 0.05 false discovery rate. Earlier analysis found most TCR beta V segments productive about 90% or about 30% of the time. The majority of TCR sequences were rare, yet some public TCRs appeared in many donors.

It was with 60 Vbeta and 13 Jbeta primers that the PCR ran. Clones were read by immunoSEQ multiplex PCR, and TCRdb kept only the in-frame ones, dropping some. The sample carries over 250,000 clones, around 86% recorded once. For this clone: The antigen remains unidentified. A much larger clone differs by one base, so this may be a read error.

V was clipped by 5 bases and J by 8 bases, with 7 bases between them. The CDR3 has 11 residues. The V gene's germline CDR1 is MNHEY and CDR2 SVGAGI. This sequence joins TRBV6-5 and TRBJ2-1, with D possibly TRBD1 on 6 matching bases. The sequencing input was PBMCs. The TCR sequence derives from a man aged 40-49 years in good health and CMV-seropositive. CDR3 sequence (DNA): TGTGCCAGCAGTACAGGGTATGAGCAGTTCTTC. Its translation is CASSTGYEQFF.